The rows below give T cell receptor beta chains drawn from one sample of a study of T cell responses to AZD1222 COVID-19 vaccine. The protocol was immunoSEQ multiplex PCR, while the TCRdb copy is restricted to in-frame clones and leaves out a portion. In the table there are 130,000 to 150,000 clones, around nine tenths of which are singletons. The input for sequencing was peripheral blood, taken on day 0 of AZD1222 vaccination. The receptors shown here come from an adult in good health. CDR3s include the opening cysteine and the closing phenylalanine or tryptophan. A D gene is named only where the DNA matches it firmly. Size is stated for part of the rows, as once, few or many counts, or as a class when the clone is expanded.

d_gene | j_gene | abundance | v_gene | CDR3aa | CDR3nt
. | TRBJ2-7 | . | TRBV30 | CAWSVPEEQYF | TGTGCCTGGAGTGTACCCGAAGAGCAGTACTTC
. | TRBJ1-1 | . | TRBV6-1 | CASSEAETASAFF | TGTGCCAGCAGTGAAGCAGAGACAGCTTCGGCTTTCTTT
TRBD1 | TRBJ1-6 | . | TRBV30 | CAWSADRGWSPLHF | TGTGCCTGGAGTGCGGACAGGGGTTGGTCACCCCTCCACTTT
. | TRBJ1-5 | . | TRBV4-1 | CASSQVVSNQPQHF | TGCGCCAGCAGCCAAGTGGTGAGCAATCAGCCCCAGCATTTT
. | TRBJ1-5 | . | TRBV6-5 | CASSYSDSHGVPQHF | TGTGCCAGCAGTTACAGCGACAGCCACGGGGTGCCCCAGCATTTT
. | TRBJ1-5 | . | TRBV6-1 | CASSSTDNQPQHF | TGTGCCAGCAGTTCCACAGACAATCAGCCCCAGCATTTT
. | TRBJ1-1 | . | TRBV4-3 | CASSRTGTEAFF | TGCGCCAGCAGCCGTACAGGAACTGAAGCTTTCTTT
TRBD2 | TRBJ2-1 | . | TRBV3-1/TRBV3-2 | CASSQGTSVNNEQFF | TGTGCCAGCAGTCAAGGGACTAGCGTTAACAATGAGCAGTTCTTC
TRBD1 | TRBJ1-4 | . | TRBV19 | CASSIGQGDEKLFF | TGTGCCAGTAGTATCGGACAGGGGGATGAAAAACTGTTTTTT
. | TRBJ2-7 | . | TRBV27 | CASSQGHPLEQYF | TGTGCCAGCAGTCAGGGGCACCCGCTCGAGCAGTACTTC
TRBD1 | TRBJ2-2 | . | TRBV6-4 | CASSDSGTGGPTGELFF | TGTGCCAGCAGTGACTCGGGGACAGGGGGCCCCACCGGGGAGCTGTTTTTT
. | TRBJ1-2 | . | TRBV2 | CASSAGATNYGYTF | TGTGCCAGCAGTGCCGGGGCCACGAACTATGGCTACACCTTC
. | TRBJ2-7 | . | TRBV30 | CAWSVPYEQYF | TGTGCCTGGAGTGTGCCCTACGAGCAGTACTTC
TRBD2 | TRBJ2-2 | . | TRBV7-2 | CASSRRGLAGGGTGELFF | TGTGCCAGCAGCCGGCGAGGACTAGCGGGGGGTGGGACCGGGGAGCTGTTTTTT
. | TRBJ1-1 | . | TRBV4-1 | CASSPSAGNTEAFF | TGCGCCAGCAGCCCTAGCGCAGGGAACACTGAAGCTTTCTTT
TRBD1 | TRBJ1-4 | . | TRBV4-3 | CASSQDDDRGGEKLFF | TGCGCCAGCAGCCAAGATGATGACAGGGGTGGTGAAAAACTGTTTTTT
TRBD2 | TRBJ2-3 | . | TRBV11-3 | CASSFGLAGDKEGDTQYF | TGTGCCAGCAGCTTCGGACTAGCGGGAGACAAGGAGGGAGATACGCAGTATTTT
. | TRBJ2-7 | . | TRBV30 | CAWSVALGGTYEQYF | TGTGCCTGGAGTGTCGCCCTGGGGGGAACCTACGAGCAGTACTTC
TRBD1 | TRBJ2-2 | . | TRBV25-1 | CASSETGGFGELFF | TGTGCCAGCAGTGAAACAGGGGGTTTCGGGGAGCTGTTTTTT
. | TRBJ2-4 | . | TRBV6-5 | CASNPWPRALSIQYF | TGTGCCAGCAATCCATGGCCTAGGGCCCTAAGCATTCAGTACTTC
. | TRBJ1-5 | . | TRBV19 | CASSMLRGQPQHF | TGTGCCAGTAGTATGCTGAGGGGGCAGCCCCAGCATTTT
. | TRBJ1-5 | once | TRBV5-6 | CASSFWGNQPQHF | TGTGCCAGCAGCTTCTGGGGGAATCAGCCCCAGCATTTT
. | TRBJ2-2 | . | TRBV7-2 | CASSFYRNTGELFF | TGTGCCAGCAGCTTCTATAGAAACACCGGGGAGCTGTTTTTT
. | TRBJ1-3 | . | TRBV25-1 | CASSERGAGNTIYF | TGTGCCAGCAGTGAAAGGGGAGCGGGAAACACCATATATTTT
. | TRBJ1-4 | . | TRBV7-8 | CASSQEEGTFNEKLFF | TGTGCCAGCAGCCAGGAAGAAGGGACTTTTAATGAAAAACTGTTTTTT
. | TRBJ2-7 | . | TRBV4-3 | CASSQVLSYEQYF | TGCGCCAGCAGCCAGGTTCTATCCTACGAGCAGTACTTC
. | TRBJ1-1 | . | TRBV5-1 | CASSLRGDTEAFF | TGCGCCAGCAGCTTGCGGGGGGACACTGAAGCTTTCTTT
. | TRBJ1-1 | . | TRBV5-1 | CASSGIQGAFF | TGCGCCAGCAGCGGGATTCAGGGAGCTTTCTTT
. | TRBJ1-5 | . | TRBV19 | CASSTDLNQPQHF | TGTGCCAGTAGTACCGACCTCAATCAGCCCCAGCATTTT
TRBD2 | TRBJ2-7 | . | TRBV15 | CATRTSLGYEQYF | TGTGCCACTAGGACTAGCTTGGGTTACGAGCAGTACTTC
TRBD2 | TRBJ2-7 | once | TRBV4-1 | CASSQEGTSGRYEQYF | TGCGCCAGCAGCCAAGAAGGGACTAGCGGGAGATATGAGCAGTACTTC
. | TRBJ2-3 | . | TRBV2 | CASSEVRGDTDTQYF | TGTGCCAGCAGTGAAGTGCGGGGAGACACAGATACGCAGTATTTT
. | TRBJ2-2 | . | TRBV5-1 | CASSSTRTQNTGELFF | TGCGCCAGCAGCTCGACTCGGACGCAAAACACCGGGGAGCTGTTTTTT
TRBD2 | TRBJ2-5 | . | TRBV3-1/TRBV3-2 | CASTPLAGVETQYF | TGTGCCAGCACCCCTCTAGCGGGGGTAGAGACCCAGTACTTC
. | TRBJ1-6 | . | TRBV23-1 | CASSQLNSYNSPLHF | TGCGCCAGCAGTCAATTAAACTCCTATAATTCACCCCTCCACTTT
. | TRBJ2-3 | . | TRBV30 | CASQGSGTDTQYF | TGTGCCAGTCAGGGGAGCGGCACAGATACGCAGTATTTT
. | TRBJ2-2 | . | TRBV6-5 | CASKPLVGNTGELFF | TGTGCCAGCAAACCTCTAGTCGGAAACACCGGGGAGCTGTTTTTT
TRBD1 | TRBJ1-1 | . | TRBV11-3 | CASSFQGGTEAFF | TGTGCCAGCAGCTTCCAGGGGGGCACTGAAGCTTTCTTT
TRBD1 | TRBJ1-5 | . | TRBV4-1 | CASSQVQGGNQPQHF | TGCGCCAGCAGCCAAGTCCAGGGGGGCAATCAGCCCCAGCATTTT
. | TRBJ1-6 | few | TRBV30 | CAWRTGDYNSPLHF | TGTGCCTGGCGGACCGGGGACTATAATTCACCCCTCCACTTT
TRBD1 | TRBJ1-2 | . | TRBV2 | CASNSGQGDGYTF | TGTGCCAGCAACTCGGGACAGGGGGATGGCTACACCTTC
. | TRBJ2-1 | . | TRBV6-5 | CASSYSTDYGDEQFF | TGTGCCAGCAGTTACTCCACCGATTATGGTGATGAGCAGTTCTTC
TRBD2 | TRBJ2-3 | . | TRBV10-3 | CAISELGTIRDTQYF | TGTGCCATCAGTGAATTGGGGACTATACGAGATACGCAGTATTTT
TRBD1 | TRBJ1-4 | . | TRBV7-8 | CASSLVRVPGGEKLFF | TGTGCCAGCAGCTTAGTTCGGGTACCAGGGGGGGAAAAACTGTTTTTT
. | TRBJ2-7 | . | TRBV7-9 | CASSLSQIRSYEQYF | TGTGCCAGCAGCTTGAGTCAGATACGATCCTACGAGCAGTACTTC
. | TRBJ2-4 | . | TRBV21-1 | CASSKKSGTETRGAKDKNIQYF | TGTGCCAGCAGCAAAAAAAGCGGGACAGAAACAAGGGGGGCAAAGGACAAAAACATTCAGTACTTC
. | TRBJ1-2 | many | TRBV11-3 | CASSLSRGRDGYTF | TGTGCCAGCAGCTTATCCCGGGGGAGGGACGGCTACACCTTC
. | TRBJ2-2 | . | TRBV7-9 | CASSSFVGAVTGELFF | TGTGCCAGCAGCTCCTTCGTCGGAGCTGTCACCGGGGAGCTGTTTTTT
. | TRBJ1-1 | . | TRBV5-8 | CADSRRAGTEAFF | TGTGCGGACTCCCGGCGGGCAGGGACTGAAGCTTTCTTT